Listed here are 22 T cell receptor beta chains from one sample, sequenced in a study of beta chain features in type 1 diabetes. Expressed TCRB transcripts were sequenced, since all the RNA that had been isolated was reverse transcribed. Libraries were prepared by immunoSEQ multiplex PCR; TCRdb keeps only in-frame clonotypes and omits some of them. This sample has about 360,000 clones, with 10% to 15% found just once. Sequenced sample: naive CD4+ T cells from blood. Every receptor here comes from a man younger than 35 in good health.

The gene calls are TRBV7-2 and TRBJ2-5; 8 positions match TRBD2. After removal of 4 bases from V and 4 bases from J, the junction contained 5 bases not matched to a gene. CDR3 length: 14 amino acids. Germline V CDR1 and CDR2: SGHTA, FQGNSA. The CDR3 sequence: CASSSRGGGETQYF. CDR3 DNA: TGTGCCAGCAGCTCTCGGGGGGGAGGAGAGACCCAGTACTTC.

This clone was counted between two and nine times. The chain couples TRBV7-9 to TRBJ1-5, with TRBD1 matching 11 bases. CDR3 length: 15 amino acids. The trim removed 5 bases at V and 4 bases at J, leaving 4 bases unmatched. CDR1 is SEHNR and CDR2 is FQNEAQ in the germline V gene (reference sequence). CDR3 amino acids: CASSPGQGVNQPQHF. The CDR3 nucleotides are TGTGCCAGCAGCCCGGGACAGGGGGTGAATCAGCCCCAGCATTTT.

The chain employs TRBV19 and TRBJ2-5, with 10 bases aligning to TRBD1. This CDR3 has 15 residues. Trimming took 6 bases from V and 11 from J; bases not matched to a gene: 15. Per the germline V gene, CDR1 is LNHDA and CDR2 is SQIVND (reference sequence). CDR3 sequence reads: CASSQRGTGDREQYF. The CDR3 DNA sequence: TGTGCCAGTAGCCAACGCGGGACAGGGGATCGGGAGCAGTACTTC.

In its sample, this clone was seen a few times. The rearrangement uses TRBV19 and TRBJ1-6; D uncertain. The CDR3 loop spans 13 amino acids. Germline CDR1 LNHDA, CDR2 SQIVND (reference sequence). Trimming pared 6 bases from V and 4 bases from J, leaving 7 bases between. The CDR3 DNA follows: TGTGCCAGTAGCCCTGAGTATAATTCACCCCTCCACTTT. This encodes CASSPEYNSPLHF. The variable domain in full, completed from reference TRBV19 and TRBJ1-6, reads DGGITQSPKYLFRKEGQNVTLSCEQNLNHDAMYWYRQDPGQGLRLIYYSQIVNDFQKGDIAEGYSVSREKKESFPLTVTSAQKNPTAFYLCASSPEYNSPLHFGNGTRLTVT.

The CDR3 sequence: CASSRDRGVGYTF. The DNA for the CDR3 is TGTGCCAGCAGCAGGGACAGGGGCGTTGGCTACACCTTC. J is TRBJ1-2 and V is TRBV7-2; 10 bases are shared with TRBD1. Looked up from germline, CDR1 is SGHTA and CDR2 is FQGNSA. V was pared by 5 bases and J by 7 bases, with 4 bases of the junction left unmatched. The CDR3 loop spans 13 amino acids.

The chain is built from TRBV6-5 and TRBJ1-5; 7 positions agree with TRBD1. CDR1 is MNHEY, CDR2 SVGAGI, per germline. V dropped 5 bases and J dropped 2; count of bases not matched to a gene: 6. The CDR3 runs to 15 residues. The CDR3 region is CASSGVGQGNQPQHF. The DNA of the CDR3 is TGTGCCAGCAGTGGTGTAGGACAGGGCAATCAGCCCCAGCATTTT.

The CDR3 protein is CASSLRGPNTGELFF. Here the CDR3 DNA reads TGTGCCAGCAGCTTACGTGGGCCTAACACCGGGGAGCTGTTTTTT. The chain has TRBV7-2 and TRBJ2-2; D not resolved. The germline CDR1 and CDR2 sequences are SGHTA and FQGNSA. There are 15 residues in the CDR3. Trimming removed 2 bases from V and 2 bases from J, with 9 bases in between.

The chain combines TRBV25-1 with TRBJ1-4, with 9 bases that match TRBD1. With V trimmed by 1 base and J by 6 bases, 3 bases remained unmatched. Germline CDR1 and CDR2: MGHDK and SYGVNS. This CDR3 region has 15 residues. The CDR3 reads CASSEWGTGHEKLFF. The CDR3 nucleotides are TGTGCCAGCAGTGAATGGGGGACAGGGCATGAAAAACTGTTTTTT.

A remark on this clone: Sequence at one end of the junction differs from germline and may be a read error. CDR3 loop: CASSQFLGGLVHF. The CDR3 nucleotides are TGCGCCAGCAGCCAATTCCTGGGGGGACTAGTTCATTTC. V is TRBV4-1 and J is TRBJ2-7; 8 nucleotides match TRBD2. The V gene's germline CDR1 is MGHRA and CDR2 YSYEKL. The CDR3 loop spans 13 amino acids.

This clone was found a few times. This chain connects TRBV5-4 to TRBJ2-5; no reliable D call. Germline values: CDR1 SGHNT, CDR2 YYREEE (reference sequence). V dropped 1 base and J dropped 0 bases, with 7 bases sitting between them. The CDR3 runs 14 residues. CDR3 loop: CASSLTVYQETQYF. For the CDR3, the DNA is TGTGCCAGCAGCTTGACAGTCTACCAAGAGACCCAGTACTTC.

This clone was recorded a few times. The chain recombines TRBV28 with TRBJ1-3; TRBD1 might be the D (6 bases). Germline lookup yields CDR1 MDHEN and CDR2 SYDVKM. CDR3 size: 17 residues. Trimming took 4 bases from V and 0 from J, leaving 16 bases between them. DNA of the CDR3: TGTGCCAGCAGTTCCCCACTGACAGGCCTCTCTGGAAACACCATATATTTT. It translates to CASSSPLTGLSGNTIYF.

This clone was observed a handful of times. V gene TRBV9 combines with J gene TRBJ2-3; no firm D call. The CDR3 loop spans 16 amino acids. The germline V gene has CDR1 SGDLS and CDR2 YYNGEE. Trimming shortened V by 6 bases and J by 1 base, and 18 bases separated the two germline ends. The CDR3 nucleotides read TGTGCCAGCACCGAGTGCCCCCAGCGCCGCACAGATACGCAGTATTTT. Its protein product is CASTECPQRRTDTQYF. Full variable domain (remainder filled in from reference TRBV9 and TRBJ2-3): DSGVTQTPKHLITATGQRVTLRCSPRSGDLSVYWYQQSLDQGLQFLIQYYNGEERAKGNILERFSAQQFPDLHSELNLSSLELGDSALYFCASTECPQRRTDTQYFGPGTRLTVL.

This clone was detected a few times. The genes are TRBV30 and TRBJ1-5; D remains ambiguous. The CDR3 length is 11 residues. Germline V CDR1 and CDR2: GTSNPN, SVGIG (reference sequence). V gave up 5 bases and J gave up 11 bases, with 13 bases separating them. CDR3 residues: CAWGGGRAQHF. The CDR3 coding sequence is TGTGCCTGGGGCGGAGGGAGAGCCCAGCATTTT.

The rearrangement joins TRBV7-2 to TRBJ2-1, with 11 bases aligning to TRBD1. V trimming: 4 bases; J trimming: 6 bases; junction bases outside the gene matches: 5. Germline V gives CDR1 SGHTA, CDR2 FQGNSA. The CDR3 is 15 amino acids. CDR3 sequence: CASSSGQGAFNEQFF. For the CDR3, the DNA is TGTGCCAGCAGCTCTGGACAGGGGGCATTCAATGAGCAGTTCTTC.

This clone was observed a handful of times. The chain carries TRBV7-6 and TRBJ1-4, with a weak D call TRBD1 (6 bases). Germline V gene sequence: CDR1 SGHVS, CDR2 FNYEAQ. The CDR3 sequence is 17 residues long. V lost 5 bases to trimming and J lost 4 bases, with 20 bases between them. CDR3 region: CASSKQAGQPINEKLFF. The CDR3 region has the DNA TGTGCCAGCAGCAAACAAGCCGGACAGCCGATTAATGAAAAACTGTTTTTT.

This clone was found a few times. This chain connects TRBV18 to TRBJ1-1, with 7 bases fitting TRBD1. The ends lost 6 bases at V and 1 base at J; junction bases unmatched: 5. The germline gives CDR1 KGHSH, CDR2 LQKENI. The CDR3 sequence is 14 residues long. The CDR3 sequence is CASSEGQTNTEAFF. CDR3 sequence (DNA): TGTGCCAGCTCGGAGGGACAGACGAACACTGAAGCTTTCTTT.

CDR3 coding DNA: TGTGCCACCAGCAGAGGTTTCAGGGCTGCAGAGACCCAGTACTTC. This sequence encodes CATSRGFRAAETQYF. The genes are TRBV15 and TRBJ2-5, with D possibly being TRBD1 (5 bases). There are 15 residues in the CDR3. V was cut by 1 base and J by 4 bases, with 13 bases left in between. Germline V gene sequence: CDR1 LNHNV, CDR2 YYDKDF (reference sequence).

This clone came up a few times. The rearrangement uses TRBV7-9 and TRBJ1-2; D is ambiguous. V was trimmed by 5 bases and J by 7 bases, leaving 14 bases between them. Per germline, CDR1 SEHNR and CDR2 FQNEAQ (reference sequence). The CDR3 has 13 amino acids. The CDR3 region is CASSPERLGGYTF. The CDR3 DNA reads as TGTGCCAGCAGCCCGGAGAGGCTGGGTGGCTACACCTTC.

The V gene is TRBV7-2, the J gene TRBJ1-5, with D possibly being TRBD1 (5 bases). V lost 1 base, J lost 0 bases, and 7 bases lay in between. CDR3 length equals 15 residues. CDR1 is SGHTA and CDR2 is FQGNSA in the germline V gene. The CDR3 nucleotides read TGTGCCAGCAGCTTAGAGGGGCTTAGCAATCAGCCCCAGCATTTT. It translates to CASSLEGLSNQPQHF.

The chain recombines TRBV11-1 with TRBJ2-3; possible D gene TRBD1, 6 bases. CDR1 is SGHAT and CDR2 is FQDESV in the germline V gene (reference sequence). This CDR3 has 14 amino acids. Trimming shortened V by 5 bases and J by 6 bases, and 15 bases separated the two germline ends. The CDR3 loop reads CASSPRGYGDTQYF. The CDR3 DNA reads TGTGCCAGCAGCCCCAGGGGTTACGGGGATACGCAGTATTTT.

The V gene is TRBV7-2, the J gene TRBJ2-3, with a weak D call TRBD2 (5 bases). Germline V gene data show CDR1 as SGHTA and CDR2 as FQGNSA. V was cut by 5 bases and J by 4 bases, with 25 bases left in between. The length of the CDR3 is 18 residues. Here the CDR3 reads CASSRRPRRSAKADTQYF. The CDR3 nucleotides are TGTGCCAGCAGCCGAAGACCTAGACGTAGCGCCAAGGCAGATACGCAGTATTTT.

This rearrangement joins TRBV13 to TRBJ2-7; weak D call: TRBD2 (7 bases). The V gene lost 5 bases and the J gene lost 0 bases, with 20 bases spanning the gap. Per germline, CDR1 PRHDT and CDR2 FYEKMQ (reference sequence). The CDR3 is 17 amino acids. The CDR3 is CASSRKRGAGSSYEQYF. The CDR3 DNA is TGTGCCAGCAGCCGCAAACGGGGGGCAGGTAGCTCCTACGAGCAGTACTTC.